A selection of T cell receptor beta chains follows, all from one sample in a study of T cells in Graves' hyperthyroidism and ophthalmopathy. TCRdb analysed the multiplex PCR reads with MiXCR anew, one entry per CDR3 protein. The sample shows hundreds of thousands of distinct CDR3 sequences, about 45% of them seen only once. Sequencing input: peripheral blood or thyroid tissue (not recorded which). The receptors come from a woman aged 18-29 years with Graves' hyperthyroidism. The CDR3 runs from the conserved cysteine through the conserved F or W. D genes are given only for firm matches. Clone size is not always given. Where it is, it says once, few, many or a class for expanded clones.

d_gene,v_gene,j_gene,abundance,CDR3aa,CDR3nt
-,TRBV7-2,TRBJ2-6,few,CASSFLAETDSSGANVLTF,TGTGCCAGCAGCTTTTTAGCCGAGACGGACTCGTCTGGGGCCAACGTCCTGACTTTC
-,TRBV7-6,TRBJ2-2,many,CASTIAIAENTGELFF,TGTGCCAGCACCATAGCCATCGCGGAGAACACCGGGGAGCTGTTTTTT
TRBD2,TRBV12-3/TRBV12-4,TRBJ2-2,-,CASSSRLAGDHGELFF,TGTGCCAGCAGTTCGCGACTAGCGGGAGACCACGGGGAGCTGTTTTTT
TRBD2,TRBV10-1,TRBJ2-1,once,CASEEDSGSEQFF,TGCGCCAGCGAGGAGGACAGCGGGAGTGAGCAGTTCTTC
-,TRBV2,TRBJ2-5,many,CASSLATSQETQYF,TGTGCCAGCAGCTTGGCAACGTCCCAAGAGACCCAGTACTTC
-,TRBV19,TRBJ1-5,few,CASSRRGRNNQPQHF,TGTGCCAGTAGTAGGAGGGGTAGGAACAATCAGCCCCAGCATTTT
TRBD1,TRBV10-3,TRBJ1-2,-,CAIRPGQGHYGYTF,TGTGCCATCAGGCCGGGACAGGGGCACTATGGCTACACCTTC
-,TRBV20-1,TRBJ1-1,-,CSARLGGLSTEAFF,TGCAGTGCCCGGCTCGGGGGACTGAGCACTGAAGCTTTCTTT
-,TRBV7-2,TRBJ2-5,-,CASSQVPGVGETQYF,TGCGCCAGCAGCCAAGTTCCGGGAGTAGGGGAGACCCAGTACTTC
-,TRBV19,TRBJ1-1,-,CASSIGNMNTEAFF,TGTGCCAGTAGTATCGGGAATATGAACACTGAAGCTTTCTTT
TRBD2,TRBV5-5,TRBJ2-2,few,CASSPWTSAGELFF,TGTGCCAGCAGCCCATGGACTAGCGCCGGGGAGCTGTTTTTT
-,TRBV7-9,TRBJ2-5,many,CASSHLVQETQYF,TGTGCCAGCAGCCACCTCGTCCAAGAGACCCAGTACTTC
-,TRBV7-2,TRBJ1-6,few,CASSNGLNNSPLHF,TGTGCCAGCAGCAATGGACTGAATAATTCACCCCTCCACTTT
-,TRBV2,TRBJ2-7,-,CASSARRAMKLEQYF,TGTGCCAGCAGTGCTAGAAGGGCTATGAAGTTGGAGCAGTACTTC
-,TRBV4-2,TRBJ1-6,-,CASSYSGNSPLHF,TGTGCCAGCAGTTATTCTGGAAATTCACCCCTCCACTTT
-,TRBV25-1,TRBJ1-2,-,CASSEAQFKGYTF,TGTGCCAGCAGTGAAGCACAGTTCAAGGGCTACACCTTC
-,TRBV6-1,TRBJ2-5,-,CASSRAGTQETQYF,TGTGCCAGCTCACGTGCGGGAACCCAAGAGACCCAGTACTTC
-,TRBV29-1,TRBJ1-1,-,CSVPPPAMNTEAFF,TGCAGCGTTCCCCCGCCAGCTATGAACACTGAAGCTTTCTTT
-,TRBV20-1,TRBJ1-1,few,CSADAAQVLNTEAFF,TGCAGTGCTGACGCGGCACAGGTCCTGAACACTGAAGCTTTCTTT
-,TRBV2,TRBJ2-7,-,CASSPRVHEQYF,TGTGCCAGCAGCCCCAGGGTTCACGAGCAGTACTTC
TRBD1,TRBV2,TRBJ1-4,-,CASSVYQGAGEKLFF,TGTGCCAGCAGTGTATACCAGGGGGCCGGTGAAAAACTGTTTTTT
TRBD1,TRBV6-1,TRBJ2-2,-,CASTRDRHTGELFF,TGTGCCAGCACTCGGGACAGACACACCGGGGAGCTGTTTTTT
-,TRBV9,TRBJ1-1,-,CASSVDPKTNTEAFF,TGTGCCAGCAGCGTAGATCCGAAAACGAACACTGAAGCTTTCTTT
-,TRBV7-6,TRBJ2-7,once,CASSPSQVFDEQYF,TGTGCCAGCTCACCATCCCAGGTCTTTGACGAGCAGTACTTC
TRBD2,TRBV29-1,TRBJ2-5,-,CSLGLAGAETQYF,TGCAGCTTAGGACTAGCGGGAGCCGAGACCCAGTACTTC
-,TRBV10-1,TRBJ1-2,many,CASSESAGGYTF,TGCGCCAGCAGTGAGTCCGCGGGGGGCTACACCTTC
-,TRBV2,TRBJ1-1,few,CASSPRGLGDTEAFF,TGTGCCAGCAGTCCCCGCGGATTGGGGGACACTGAAGCTTTCTTT
-,TRBV7-2,TRBJ1-1,-,CASSQSRVMNTEAFF,TGTGCCAGCAGCCAATCCAGGGTAATGAACACTGAAGCTTTCTTT
-,TRBV9,TRBJ1-2,-,CASSRGLGPFYTF,TGTGCCAGCAGCCGGGGCCTAGGACCGTTCTACACCTTC
TRBD2,TRBV2,TRBJ2-5,few,CASSLAGGWGETQYF,TGTGCCAGCAGTCTAGCGGGAGGGTGGGGAGAGACCCAGTACTTC
-,TRBV7-2,TRBJ2-1,-,CASSLGSQDNEQFF,TGTGCCAGCAGCTTAGGGTCCCAGGACAATGAGCAGTTCTTC
-,TRBV9,TRBJ1-4,-,CASSVATGATNEKLFF,TGTGCCAGCAGCGTAGCTACAGGCGCCACTAATGAAAAACTGTTTTTT
-,TRBV7-8,TRBJ1-4,many,CASSTGDLDEKLFF,TGTGCCAGCAGCACGGGCGACCTTGATGAAAAACTGTTTTTT
TRBD1,TRBV20-1,TRBJ1-1,-,CSARVGQPNTEAFF,TGCAGTGCTAGAGTGGGACAGCCGAACACTGAAGCTTTCTTT
-,TRBV7-2,TRBJ1-3,-,CARTGLANTIYF,TGTGCCAGGACCGGACTAGCGAACACCATATATTTT
-,TRBV7-9,TRBJ2-7,-,CASSPAWRSDEQYF,TGTGCCAGCAGCCCGGCATGGAGGTCGGACGAGCAGTACTTC
-,TRBV14,TRBJ1-6,-,CASSQDRGGNSPLHF,TGTGCCAGCAGCCAAGATAGGGGTGGGAATTCACCCCTCCACTTT
-,TRBV11-1,TRBJ1-1,-,CASSFTLSTEAFF,TGTGCCAGCAGCTTTACATTGAGCACTGAAGCTTTCTTT
-,TRBV12-3/TRBV12-4,TRBJ1-6,many,CASSLVTRVSPLHF,TGTGCCAGCAGTTTAGTTACTAGGGTCTCACCCCTCCACTTT
-,TRBV29-1,TRBJ1-2,many,CSLPDTSKSGYTF,TGCAGTCTCCCGGACACGTCCAAAAGTGGCTACACCTTC
-,TRBV29-1,TRBJ2-7,once,CSTRDEGIGYEQYF,TGCAGCACCAGGGACGAGGGGATCGGGTACGAGCAGTACTTC
-,TRBV6-4,TRBJ1-2,many,CASSASGSYTF,TGTGCCAGCAGTGCCTCAGGGAGCTACACCTTC
-,TRBV2,TRBJ1-4,many,CASNGGKEKLFF,TGTGCCAGCAACGGGGGGAAAGAAAAACTGTTTTTT
-,TRBV7-3,TRBJ1-1,-,CASSFWESEAFF,TGTGCCAGCAGCTTCTGGGAGTCGGAAGCTTTCTTT
-,TRBV24-1,TRBJ1-2,many,CATSDTTGINYGYTF,TGTGCCACCAGTGATACAACAGGGATTAACTATGGCTACACCTTC
-,TRBV29-1,TRBJ1-2,many,CSVEERGFGYGYTF,TGCAGCGTTGAAGAGAGGGGTTTCGGCTATGGCTACACCTTC
-,TRBV2,TRBJ1-4,-,CASSAREDEKLFF,TGTGCCAGCAGTGCCAGGGAGGATGAAAAACTGTTTTTT
TRBD1,TRBV29-1,TRBJ1-5,-,CSVLPGQGDQPQHF,TGCAGCGTTCTGCCGGGACAGGGGGATCAGCCCCAGCATTTT
-,TRBV25-1,TRBJ1-3,-,CASVSIWGDGNTIYF,TGTGCCAGCGTTTCTATCTGGGGAGACGGAAACACCATATATTTT
TRBD2,TRBV29-1,TRBJ2-7,-,CSQGTSVPYEQYF,TGCAGCCAAGGCACTAGCGTACCCTACGAGCAGTACTTC
-,TRBV24-1,TRBJ1-2,-,CATSQEDRGYTF,TGTGCCACCAGTCAGGAGGATCGTGGCTACACCTTC